The 30 T cell receptor beta chains below come from one sample, sequenced in a study of T cells in Graves' hyperthyroidism and ophthalmopathy. What was amplified from RNA transcripts were TCR beta CDR3 regions. The study used the HTBI primer set for a first-round RT-PCR of the TCR CDR3. TCRdb ran MiXCR on the multiplex PCR reads and lists one entry per CDR3 protein. The sample has approximately 700,000 distinct CDR3 sequences, about 15% seen once; the top ten hold roughly 8%. The specimen sequenced was blood. These receptor sequences come from a young man with Graves' hyperthyroidism.

V and J are TRBV9 and TRBJ2-1; 8 bases are a match to TRBD2. The junction had 7 bases not matched to a gene; V was cut back by 0 bases and J by 2 bases. CDR3 length: 17 amino acids. CDR1 and CDR2 from the germline V gene are SGDLS and YYNGEE. This CDR3 reads CASSVGSSGTAYNEQFF. CDR3 coding DNA: TGTGCCAGCAGCGTAGGAAGTAGCGGGACCGCCTACAATGAGCAGTTCTTC.

This clonotype was seen ten or more times. V gene TRBV29-1 combines with J gene TRBJ2-2; D is uncertain. Trimming shortened V by 2 bases and J by 7 bases, and 5 bases separated the two germline ends. The germline V gene has CDR1 SQVTM and CDR2 ANQGSEA. This CDR3 is 11 amino acids long. CDR3 sequence: CSVEWGGELFF. CDR3 DNA: TGCAGCGTTGAATGGGGCGGGGAGCTGTTTTTT.

This clonotype was picked up many times. The V and J genes are TRBV2 and TRBJ1-5; D remains unclear. Per the germline V gene, CDR1 is SNHLY and CDR2 is FYNNEI. The ends were cut back, 6 bases at V and 5 bases at J, with 11 bases in the middle. This CDR3 contains 13 residues. In DNA form, the CDR3 reads TGTGCCAGCAGGTTGCGGGCGGATCAGCCCCAGCATTTT. Protein: CASRLRADQPQHF.

About this clonotype itself: This may arise from a read error, as a much more abundant clone is one base away. DNA for the CDR3: TGTGCCAGCTCACACGGAACAGGGTCGGCTGAAGCTTTCTTT. Protein sequence: CASSHGTGSAEAFF. The J gene is TRBJ1-1, the V gene TRBV18; tentatively, D is TRBD1 (6 bases). Germline CDR1 reads KGHSH; CDR2 reads LQKENI. CDR3 length equals 14 residues. Trimming removed 4 bases at V and 6 bases at J, with 15 bases between.

This clonotype was seen only a few times. J is TRBJ2-6 and V is TRBV28, with D perhaps TRBD1 or TRBD2 (5 bases each). Trimming shortened V by 4 bases and J by 0 bases, and 16 bases separated the two germline ends. CDR3 length: 18 residues. Germline V gene sequence: CDR1 MDHEN, CDR2 SYDVKM. DNA for the CDR3: TGTGCCAGCAGTTCTTCCGGGACCGCGACCTCTGGGGCCAACGTCCTGACTTTC. Amino acids: CASSSSGTATSGANVLTF.

At least ten counts were recorded for this clonotype. The V call is TRBV27, the J call TRBJ2-1, with TRBD2 as a possible D gene (5 bases). V lost 4 bases and J lost 10, with 11 bases in between. The CDR3 has 12 residues. Germline assignment: CDR1 MNHEY and CDR2 SMNVEV (reference sequence). This CDR3 reads CASSSIGGEQFF. The CDR3, as DNA: TGTGCCAGCAGTTCCATAGGAGGCGAGCAGTTCTTC.

This clonotype was counted many times. This rearrangement joins TRBV3-1 to TRBJ1-1; D not resolved. V lost 1 base, J lost 1 base, and 10 bases lay in between. From germline, CDR1 is LGHDT and CDR2 YNNKEL (reference sequence). The CDR3 totals 15 residues. CDR3 protein: CASSQGYGGNTEAFF. CDR3 DNA sequence: TGTGCCAGCAGCCAAGGGTATGGAGGGAACACTGAAGCTTTCTTT.

This clonotype was seen a few times. This chain connects TRBV24-1 to TRBJ1-2; maybe TRBD1 (5 bases). Looked up from germline, CDR1 is KGHDR and CDR2 is SFDVKD. The CDR3 loop spans 14 amino acids. V was shortened by 4 bases and J by 7 bases, with 15 bases between the two germline ends. CDR3 region: CATSENFPGGGYTF. CDR3 nucleotides: TGTGCCACCAGTGAGAATTTTCCGGGGGGTGGCTACACCTTC.

The CDR3 protein is CSARARRGTSAYEQYF. The CDR3 bases are TGCAGTGCTAGAGCCAGGCGGGGTACTAGCGCCTACGAGCAGTACTTC. This chain joins TRBV20-1 and TRBJ2-7, with 7 bases aligning to TRBD2. Germline-derived CDR1 and CDR2 are DFQATT and SNEGSKA (reference sequence). The CDR3 sequence is 16 residues long. With V trimmed by 1 base and J by 2 bases, 11 bases remained unmatched.

This clonotype was counted only a few times. The rearrangement links TRBV28 to TRBJ1-5; 8 bases fit TRBD1. From germline, CDR1 is MDHEN and CDR2 SYDVKM. The CDR3 extends over 17 amino acids. V shed 6 bases, J shed 7 bases, and the junction held 17 bases outside the gene matches. The CDR3 region is CASSSLRTGNPGQPQHF. CDR3 sequence (DNA): TGTGCCAGCAGCTCTTTACGGACAGGGAATCCGGGGCAGCCCCAGCATTTT.

This chain uses TRBV19 with TRBJ1-5, with D unresolved. The V gene's germline CDR1 is LNHDA and CDR2 SQIVND (reference sequence). The CDR3 loop spans 15 amino acids. Trimming left V 2 bases short and J 3 bases short, with 11 bases between. CDR3 in amino acids: CASSIKAGTNQPQHF. The DNA for the CDR3 is TGTGCCAGTAGTATAAAGGCGGGTACCAATCAGCCCCAGCATTTT.

CDR3 coding DNA: TGCGCCAGCAGCCCCGGGTTCAGGGACGAGCAGTTCTTC. It is translated as CASSPGFRDEQFF. The rearrangement joins TRBV5-1 to TRBJ2-1, with D possibly called TRBD1 or TRBD2 (5 bases each). CDR3 size: 13 residues. V gave up 4 bases and J gave up 10 bases, with 15 bases separating them. CDR1 is SGHRS, CDR2 YFSETQ, per germline.

This chain connects TRBV24-1 to TRBJ2-5; D is perhaps TRBD1 or TRBD2 (5 bases each). Between the trimmed V and J ends, which lost 6 bases and 2 bases, there was a span of 15 bases. In germline, CDR1 is KGHDR, CDR2 SFDVKD. The CDR3 is 15 amino acids. CDR3 DNA sequence: TGTGCCACCAGTCCGGGGCACACCGTACAAGAGACCCAGTACTTC. It translates to CATSPGHTVQETQYF.

This chain connects TRBV20-1 to TRBJ1-2; the D gene is possibly TRBD1 (5 bases). V was shortened by 1 base and J by 5 bases, with 11 bases between the two germline ends. Looked up from germline, CDR1 is DFQATT and CDR2 is SNEGSKA (reference sequence). The CDR3 length is 13 residues. In nucleotides, the CDR3 is TGCAGTGCTAGAGGCGGGGACGGATATGGCTACACCTTC. Translating it yields CSARGGDGYGYTF.

This clonotype was seen repeatedly, ten times or more. The CDR3 protein is CASRDRGASLSDGYTF. CDR3 bases: TGTGCCAGCCGCGACAGGGGCGCGTCGTTATCCGATGGCTACACCTTC. The rearrangement uses TRBV28 and TRBJ1-2; 8 bases are shared with TRBD1. Per germline, CDR1 MDHEN and CDR2 SYDVKM. There are 16 residues in the CDR3. Losses at the gene ends were 8 bases for V and 6 bases for J; bases not matched to a gene: 17.

V and J are TRBV7-2 and TRBJ1-5, with 7 bases that match TRBD1. CDR3 length: 17 residues. CDR1 and CDR2 (germline): SGHTA, FQGNSA. The junction had 9 bases not matched to a gene; V was cut back by 2 bases and J by 2 bases. This CDR3 reads CASSLRQGIARNQPQHF. The DNA of the CDR3 is TGTGCCAGCAGCTTAAGACAGGGTATAGCGCGCAATCAGCCCCAGCATTTT.

The chain recombines TRBV28 with TRBJ1-2, with 9 bases that match TRBD1. Germline V lookup: CDR1 MDHEN, CDR2 SYDVKM. V was clipped by 9 bases and J by 4 bases; unmatched bases: 6. CDR3 size: 13 residues. This CDR3 is CASWDRAPYGYTF. The DNA of the CDR3 is TGTGCCAGTTGGGACAGGGCGCCCTATGGCTACACCTTC.

This clonotype was detected many times. The chain combines TRBV28 with TRBJ2-1; no definite D call. The V gene lost 6 bases and the J gene lost 9 bases, with 12 bases spanning the gap. There are 12 residues in the CDR3. Germline V lookup: CDR1 MDHEN, CDR2 SYDVKM. The CDR3 sequence: CASRPLYGEQFF. In DNA form, the CDR3 reads TGTGCCAGCAGGCCACTATATGGTGAGCAGTTCTTC.

The chain is built from TRBV7-8 and TRBJ2-1; possibly TRBD1 or TRBD2 for D (6 bases each). V was shortened by 5 bases and J by 3 bases, with 26 bases between the two germline ends. CDR3 length: 19 residues. The germline V gene has CDR1 SGHVS and CDR2 FQNEAQ. CDR3 in amino acids: CASSQHGQIAVSGYNEQFF. The CDR3 nucleotides read TGTGCCAGCAGCCAGCACGGACAGATAGCGGTGAGCGGCTACAATGAGCAGTTCTTC.

The chain uses TRBV28 and TRBJ1-5; D uncertain. Germline loops: CDR1 MDHEN, CDR2 SYDVKM. The CDR3 has 16 residues. The V gene lost 5 bases and the J gene lost 1 base, with 15 bases spanning the gap. As DNA, the CDR3 is TGTGCCAGCAGTGCTGGGAGCATAAACAGCAATCAGCCCCAGCATTTT. Protein product: CASSAGSINSNQPQHF.

This clonotype was picked up many times. This rearrangement joins TRBV20-1 to TRBJ2-7; 7 positions match TRBD2. Germline assignment: CDR1 DFQATT and CDR2 SNEGSKA (reference sequence). V dropped 5 bases and J dropped 5; count of bases not matched to a gene: 15. The CDR3 spans 15 residues. Written as DNA, the CDR3 is TGCAGTGCTCCCCACCCGGCGGGAGAAAGCCACGAGCAGTACTTC. Its protein is CSAPHPAGESHEQYF.

This clonotype has just a few counts. The chain combines TRBV27 with TRBJ2-1; 7 positions agree with TRBD2. Trimming cost V 7 bases and J 9 bases; bases outside gene matches: 9. CDR1 is MNHEY, CDR2 SMNVEV, per germline (reference sequence). This CDR3 region has 13 residues. The CDR3, as DNA: TGTGCCAGCACTCCGGCGGGAGTAAGTGAGCAGTTCTTC. This gives the protein CASTPAGVSEQFF.

CDR3 sequence: CASSYSSPLFGTYEQYF. As DNA, the CDR3 is TGTGCCAGCAGTTACTCGTCCCCCTTATTCGGGACGTACGAGCAGTACTTC. The chain uses TRBV6-6 and TRBJ2-7; the D gene could be TRBD1 or TRBD2 (5 bases each). Deletions cut 0 bases from V and 4 bases from J, with 19 bases between. Germline V CDR1 and CDR2: MNHNY, SVGAGI (reference sequence). The CDR3 length is 17 residues.

This clonotype appeared a few times. J is TRBJ2-3 and V is TRBV7-3; a possible D gene is TRBD1 (6 bases). The CDR3 spans 15 residues. V was pared by 2 bases and J by 5 bases, with 14 bases between. Germline V gene data show CDR1 as SGHTA and CDR2 as FQGTGA. The CDR3 DNA is TGTGCCAGCAGCTTATTGGGGGCGCAAGTAGATACGCAGTATTTT. Its translation is CASSLLGAQVDTQYF.

V gene TRBV7-9 combines with J gene TRBJ1-5, with D possibly being TRBD1 (5 bases). The CDR3 has 15 residues. V shed 1 base and J shed 3 bases, with 10 bases lying between them. From germline, CDR1 is SEHNR and CDR2 FQNEAQ (reference sequence). DNA of the CDR3: TGTGCCAGCAGCTTAGGAAGGGGCCACAATCAGCCCCAGCATTTT. Amino acid sequence: CASSLGRGHNQPQHF.

The genes are TRBV29-1 and TRBJ1-3; D remains ambiguous. The CDR3 loop spans 13 amino acids. Germline V lookup: CDR1 SQVTM, CDR2 ANQGSEA. Trimming left V 8 bases short and J 1 base short, with 12 bases between. CDR3 in amino acids: CSCRPPSGNTIYF. The DNA for the CDR3 is TGCAGCTGTCGTCCCCCGTCTGGAAACACCATATATTTT. The complete variable domain, with remaining parts taken from reference TRBV29-1 and TRBJ1-3, reads SAVISQKPSRDICQRGTSLTIQCQVDSQVTMMFWYRQQPGQSLTLIATANQGSEATYESGFVIDKFPISRPNLTFSTLTVSNMSPEDSSIYLCSCRPPSGNTIYFGEGSWLTVV.

This clonotype was seen more than once but under ten times. The chain is built from TRBV7-8 and TRBJ2-3; 9 nucleotides match TRBD2. The germline CDR1 and CDR2 sequences are SGHVS and FQNEAQ. V was clipped by 5 bases and J by 0 bases; unmatched bases: 15. The CDR3 sequence is 19 residues long. The CDR3 loop is CASSPVGREGPPSTDTQYF. DNA for the CDR3: TGTGCCAGCAGCCCGGTGGGGCGGGAGGGCCCACCTAGCACAGATACGCAGTATTTT.

This clonotype was seen ten or more times. V is TRBV30 and J is TRBJ1-2; D unclear. Per germline, CDR1 GTSNPN and CDR2 SVGIG (reference sequence). Trimming took 2 bases from V and 2 from J, leaving 6 bases between them. CDR3 length: 12 amino acids. This CDR3 reads CAWSPRNYGYTF. The CDR3 nucleotides are TGTGCCTGGAGTCCACGGAACTATGGCTACACCTTC.

V usage is TRBV5-8 and J usage is TRBJ2-5; D assignment may be TRBD1 or TRBD2 (5 bases each). This CDR3 region has 15 residues. V was pared by 5 bases and J by 5 bases, with 19 bases between. Germline values: CDR1 SGHTS, CDR2 YDEGEE. The CDR3 DNA is TGTGCCAGCAGTTCGGGGACCCTTAGTCCCGAGACCCAGTACTTC. Its protein is CASSSGTLSPETQYF.

This clonotype was counted at least ten times. V usage is TRBV28 and J usage is TRBJ2-5; D is unresolved. V shed 7 bases and J shed 5 bases, with 8 bases lying between them. Per germline, CDR1 MDHEN and CDR2 SYDVKM. CDR3 length equals 11 residues. The CDR3 DNA reads as TGTGCCAGCAACGAAAGGGAGACCCAGTACTTC. Its protein product is CASNERETQYF.